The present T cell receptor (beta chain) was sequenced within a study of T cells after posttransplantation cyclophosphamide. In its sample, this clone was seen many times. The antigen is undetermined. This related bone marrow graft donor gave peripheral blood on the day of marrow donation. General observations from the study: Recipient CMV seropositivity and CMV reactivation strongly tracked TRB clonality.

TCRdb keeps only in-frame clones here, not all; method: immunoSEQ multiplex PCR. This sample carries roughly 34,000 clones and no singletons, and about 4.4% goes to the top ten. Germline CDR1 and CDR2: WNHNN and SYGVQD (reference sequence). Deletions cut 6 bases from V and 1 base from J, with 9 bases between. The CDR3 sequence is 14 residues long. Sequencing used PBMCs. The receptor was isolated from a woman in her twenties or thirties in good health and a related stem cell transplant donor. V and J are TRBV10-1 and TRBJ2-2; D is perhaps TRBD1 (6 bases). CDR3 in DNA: TGCGCCAGCAGACTACAGGGGAACACCGGGGAGCTGTTTTTT. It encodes CASRLQGNTGELFF.